This T cell receptor (beta chain) is drawn from a study of blood T cell repertoires in COVID-19. Study context: Material from acute and convalescent COVID-19 was sourced from the United States, Italy and Spain. In each case, the material was cDNA or gDNA derived from T cells, B-cell-depleted T cells, or PBMCs.

In the authors' workflow: Quantification of nucleated cells was approximated via reference gene primer amplification. Sequenced by immunoSEQ multiplex PCR; TCRdb stores in-frame clones only, minus some. V and J calls and clone size are those listed in that table; D and trimming were worked out from the DNA. The sample records roughly 400,000 clones, around 87% being singletons. Per the germline V gene, CDR1 is KGHSH and CDR2 is LQKENI. Trimming took 3 bases from V and 3 from J, leaving 14 bases between them. CDR3 length equals 15 residues. This receptor was identified in a woman aged 55-69 years with COVID-19, enrolled during active disease. V usage is TRBV18 and J usage is TRBJ1-1, with D possibly TRBD1 on 5 matching bases. The sequenced sample was peripheral blood. The CDR3 loop is CASSPFGGIDTEAFF. The CDR3 nucleotides read TGTGCCAGCTCACCGTTCGGGGGGATTGACACTGAAGCTTTCTTT.